The text below deals with one TCR beta chain. Its target is unknown. Sequencing was performed with immunoSEQ multiplex PCR; in TCRdb, only in-frame clones are kept and a portion is missing. The profile shows about 81,000 clones, roughly 90% of them singletons. The sample is drawn from a study of Tregs in tolerant kidney transplant recipients. Study-wide findings and caveats: Nucleotide sequences could not be compared across some patients' samples due to primer changes.

Recipients received nonmyeloablative bone marrow transplants from related graft donors, with transient mixed chimerism. The V gene's germline CDR1 is SGHAT and CDR2 FQNNGV. Trimming stripped 10 bases from V and 5 bases from J, with 23 bases between. The length of the CDR3 is 15 residues. The clonotype originates from a human patient who received a combined kidney and bone marrow transplant. Part of the T cells may come from the graft donor. The sample was CD4+ T cells from blood (PBMCs), taken 24 months after the transplant. The J gene is TRBJ2-5, the V gene TRBV11-2; a possible D gene is TRBD2 (6 bases). DNA of the CDR3: TGTGCCACCCGCGGTGGCGGGGCTCGGAGGGAGACCCAGTACTTC. Translated, it gives CATRGGGARRETQYF.